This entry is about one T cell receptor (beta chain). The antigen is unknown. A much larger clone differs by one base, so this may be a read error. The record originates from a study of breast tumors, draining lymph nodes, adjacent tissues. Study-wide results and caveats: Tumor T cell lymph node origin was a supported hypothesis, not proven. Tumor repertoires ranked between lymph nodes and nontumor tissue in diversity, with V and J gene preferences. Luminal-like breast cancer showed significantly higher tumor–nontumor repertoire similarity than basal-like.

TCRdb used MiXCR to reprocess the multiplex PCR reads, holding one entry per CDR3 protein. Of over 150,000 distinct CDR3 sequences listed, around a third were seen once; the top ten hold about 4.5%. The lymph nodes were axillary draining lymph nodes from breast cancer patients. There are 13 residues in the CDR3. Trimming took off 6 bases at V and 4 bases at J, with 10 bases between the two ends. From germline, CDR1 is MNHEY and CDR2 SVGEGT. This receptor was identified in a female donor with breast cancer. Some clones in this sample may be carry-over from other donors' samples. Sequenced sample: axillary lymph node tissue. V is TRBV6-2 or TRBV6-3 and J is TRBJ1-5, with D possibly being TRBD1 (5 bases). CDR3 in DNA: TGTGCCAGCAGGCCCAGGGCGAATCAGCCCCAGCATTTT. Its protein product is CASRPRANQPQHF.